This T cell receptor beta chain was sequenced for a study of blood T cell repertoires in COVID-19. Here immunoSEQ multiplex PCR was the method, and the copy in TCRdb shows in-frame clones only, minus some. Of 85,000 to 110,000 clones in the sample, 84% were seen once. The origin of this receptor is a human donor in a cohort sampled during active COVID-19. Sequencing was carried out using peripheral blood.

CDR3 nucleotide sequence: TGTGCCAGCAGCCAAGTGGTAGGGAGCGGGGGGTGTTTTGAGACCCAGTACTTC. It translates to CASSQVVGSGGCFETQYF. J is TRBJ2-5 and V is TRBV3-1 (or the pseudogene TRBV3-2); 9 bases are shared with TRBD2. The CDR3 loop spans 18 amino acids. Germline CDR1 is LGHDT and CDR2 is YNNKEL (reference sequence). The V and J ends lost 1 base and 5 bases, in that order; junction bases with no gene match: 14.